The text below deals with one T cell receptor (beta chain). The CDR3 sequence is 16 residues long. Germline values: CDR1 SGHVS, CDR2 FNYEAQ. V lost 1 base and J 0 bases, leaving 10 bases between the germline ends. Donors were grouped by their self-reported clinical history. This sample stems from a study of blood T cell repertoires in COVID-19. Study as a whole: Sources were T cells, B-cell-depleted T cells, or PBMCs; the material itself was cDNA or gDNA.

Original processing methods: By means of reference gene primer amplification, nucleated cell counts were estimated. Clones were read by immunoSEQ multiplex PCR, and TCRdb kept only the in-frame ones, dropping some. The DNA gave D and trimming, while V, J and clone size come from that table. The profile shows 150,000 to 200,000 clones, 75% to 90% of them singletons. This receptor was taken from a woman aged 60-75 years who had recovered from COVID-19. The chain joins TRBV7-6 to TRBJ1-3; possible D gene TRBD1, 5 bases. The sequenced sample consisted of PBMCs or T cells enriched from blood (not recorded which). The DNA of the CDR3 is TGTGCCAGCAGCTTAGGGGGCTCTTTCTCTGGAAACACCATATATTTT. Translated: CASSLGGSFSGNTIYF.